The present TCR beta chain was sequenced within a study of control samples from healthy donors and cancer patients. Profiled with immunoSEQ multiplex PCR; TCRdb holds only in-frame clones, not every one. The top ten hold 1.3% of the sample, which has around 79,000 clones, approximately 93% seen once. The CDR3 sequence is 13 residues long. The junction had 5 bases not matched to a gene; V was cut back by 11 bases and J by 5 bases. The germline V gene encodes CDR1 LNHDA and CDR2 SQIVND (reference sequence). The receptor was derived from a woman in her thirties or forties with lung cancer. Sequencing was carried out using PBMCs. V gene TRBV19 combines with J gene TRBJ2-2, with 10 bases lining up with TRBD2. The CDR3 loop is CAGSGGATGELFF. CDR3 DNA sequence: TGTGCCGGGAGCGGGGGGGCTACCGGGGAGCTGTTTTTT.